This TCR beta chain was retrieved from a study of blood T cell repertoires in COVID-19. Turning to the study itself: Whether acute or convalescent, the COVID-19 samples came from the United States, Italy and Spain. Sources were T cells, B-cell-depleted T cells, or PBMCs; the material itself was cDNA or gDNA.

In the authors' workflow: The assay estimated nucleated cells by amplifying reference gene primers. Clones were sequenced by immunoSEQ multiplex PCR, and TCRdb holds only the in-frame ones, with some missing. V and J calls and clone size come straight from that table; D and trimming were deduced from the DNA. The profile covers roughly 70,000 clones, with 80% appearing a single time and around a sixth taken by the ten largest. V lost 1 base to trimming and J lost 3 bases, with 12 bases between them. CDR1 and CDR2 (germline): LGHNA, YNFKEQ. The CDR3 has 15 residues. Input material: peripheral blood. This chain connects TRBV4-2 to TRBJ1-1; the D gene is possibly TRBD1 (5 bases). The source is a man between 65 and 85 years old who had recovered from COVID-19. This chain's CDR3 is CASSQGRRVDTEAFF. Written as DNA, the CDR3 is TGTGCCAGCAGCCAAGGGCGCAGGGTCGACACTGAAGCTTTCTTT.